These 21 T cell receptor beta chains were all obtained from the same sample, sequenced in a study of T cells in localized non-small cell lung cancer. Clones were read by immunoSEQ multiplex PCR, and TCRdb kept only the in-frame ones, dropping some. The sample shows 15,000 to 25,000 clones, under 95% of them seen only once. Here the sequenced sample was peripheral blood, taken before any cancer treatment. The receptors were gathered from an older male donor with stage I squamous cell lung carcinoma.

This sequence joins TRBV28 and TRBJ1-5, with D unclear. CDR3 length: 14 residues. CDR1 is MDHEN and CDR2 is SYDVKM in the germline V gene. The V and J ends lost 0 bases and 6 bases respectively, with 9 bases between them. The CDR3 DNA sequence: TGTGCCAGCAGTTTATGGGGCGAAGGTCAGCCCCAGCATTTT. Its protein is CASSLWGEGQPQHF.

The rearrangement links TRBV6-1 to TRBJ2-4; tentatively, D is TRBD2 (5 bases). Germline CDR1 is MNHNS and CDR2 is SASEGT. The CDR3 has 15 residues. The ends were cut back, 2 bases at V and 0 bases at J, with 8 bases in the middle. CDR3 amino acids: CASSEFGLAKNIQYF. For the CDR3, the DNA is TGTGCCAGCAGTGAATTTGGACTAGCCAAAAACATTCAGTACTTC.

CDR3 protein: CASSPPDSGFQETQYF. The CDR3 coding sequence is TGTGCCAGCTCCCCTCCGGATAGCGGGTTCCAAGAGACCCAGTACTTC. V is TRBV18 and J is TRBJ2-5; 7 bases are a match to TRBD2. CDR3 length: 16 amino acids. Per germline, CDR1 KGHSH and CDR2 LQKENI. V lost 6 bases, J lost 1 base, and 11 bases stayed unmatched.

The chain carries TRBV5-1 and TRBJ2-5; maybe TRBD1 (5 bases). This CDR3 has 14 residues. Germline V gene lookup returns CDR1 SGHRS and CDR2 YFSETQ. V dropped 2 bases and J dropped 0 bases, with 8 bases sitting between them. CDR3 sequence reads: CASSFQGHQETQYF. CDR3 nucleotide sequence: TGCGCCAGCAGCTTCCAGGGCCACCAAGAGACCCAGTACTTC.

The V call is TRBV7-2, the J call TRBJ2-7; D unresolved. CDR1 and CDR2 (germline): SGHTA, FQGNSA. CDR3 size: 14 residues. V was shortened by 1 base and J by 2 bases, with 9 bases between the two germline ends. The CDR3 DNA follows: TGTGCCAGCAGCTTAGACTGGGGTCCCTACGAGCAGTACTTC. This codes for CASSLDWGPYEQYF.

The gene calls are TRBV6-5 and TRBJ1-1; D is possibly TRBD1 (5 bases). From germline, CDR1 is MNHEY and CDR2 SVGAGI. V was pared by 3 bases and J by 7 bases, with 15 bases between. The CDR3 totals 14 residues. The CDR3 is CASSYLRDGGEAFF. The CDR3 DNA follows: TGTGCCAGCAGTTATCTCCGGGACGGGGGTGAAGCTTTCTTT.

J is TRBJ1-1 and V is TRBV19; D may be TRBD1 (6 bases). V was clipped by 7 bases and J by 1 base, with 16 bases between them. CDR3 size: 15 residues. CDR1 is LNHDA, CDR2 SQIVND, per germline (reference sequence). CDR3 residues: CASTSGAKKNTEAFF. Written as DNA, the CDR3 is TGTGCCAGTACCTCAGGGGCGAAGAAGAACACTGAAGCTTTCTTT.

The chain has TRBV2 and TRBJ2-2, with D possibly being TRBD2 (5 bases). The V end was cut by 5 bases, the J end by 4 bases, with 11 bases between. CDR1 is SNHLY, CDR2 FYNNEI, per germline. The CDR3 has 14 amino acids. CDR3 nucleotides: TGTGCCAGCAGTTTACTAGTAAGCACCGGGGAGCTGTTTTTT. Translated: CASSLLVSTGELFF.

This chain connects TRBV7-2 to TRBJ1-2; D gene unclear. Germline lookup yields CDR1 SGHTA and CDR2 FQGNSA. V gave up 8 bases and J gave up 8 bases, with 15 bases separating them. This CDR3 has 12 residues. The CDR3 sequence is CASVGFPGGYTF. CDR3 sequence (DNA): TGTGCCAGCGTGGGCTTCCCGGGGGGCTACACCTTC.

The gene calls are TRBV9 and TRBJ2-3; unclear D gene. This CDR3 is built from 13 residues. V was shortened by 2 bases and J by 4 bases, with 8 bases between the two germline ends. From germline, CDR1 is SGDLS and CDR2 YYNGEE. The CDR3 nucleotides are TGTGCCAGCAGCGTCGGCAAATCAGATACGCAGTATTTT. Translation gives CASSVGKSDTQYF.

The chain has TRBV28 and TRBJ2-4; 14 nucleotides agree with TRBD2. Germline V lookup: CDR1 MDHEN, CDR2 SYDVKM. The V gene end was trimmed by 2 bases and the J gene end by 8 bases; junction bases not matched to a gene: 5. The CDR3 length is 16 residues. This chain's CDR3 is CASSLIGTSGSDIQYF. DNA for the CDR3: TGTGCCAGCAGTTTAATTGGGACTAGCGGGAGTGACATTCAGTACTTC.

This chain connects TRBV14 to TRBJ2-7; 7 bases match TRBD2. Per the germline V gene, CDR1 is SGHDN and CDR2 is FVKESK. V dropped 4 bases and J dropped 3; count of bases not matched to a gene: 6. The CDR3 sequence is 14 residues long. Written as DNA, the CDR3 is TGTGCCAGCAGCCGCCTAGGACTAGACTACGAGCAGTACTTC. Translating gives CASSRLGLDYEQYF.

The CDR3: CASSSDLTDTQYF. In DNA form, the CDR3 reads TGTGCCAGCAGTTCTGACCTCACAGATACGCAGTATTTT. The chain links TRBV28 to TRBJ2-3; D is uncertain. CDR1 is MDHEN and CDR2 is SYDVKM in the germline V gene. The CDR3 totals 13 residues. The germline V and J ends were trimmed by 4 bases and 2 bases, with 7 bases remaining between them.

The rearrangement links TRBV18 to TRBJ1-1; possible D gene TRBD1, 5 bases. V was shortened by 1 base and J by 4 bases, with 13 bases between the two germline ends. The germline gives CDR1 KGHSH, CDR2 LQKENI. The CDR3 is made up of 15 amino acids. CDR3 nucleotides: TGTGCCAGCTCACCACTAAAGGGGACGAGCACTGAAGCTTTCTTT. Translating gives CASSPLKGTSTEAFF.

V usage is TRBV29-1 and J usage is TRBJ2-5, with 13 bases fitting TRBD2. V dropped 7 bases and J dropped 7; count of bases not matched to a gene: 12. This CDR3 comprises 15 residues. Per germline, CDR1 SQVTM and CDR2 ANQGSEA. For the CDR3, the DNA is TGCAGCGCGAAGGGGACTAGCGGGAATGGAGGGACCCAGTACTTC. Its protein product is CSAKGTSGNGGTQYF.

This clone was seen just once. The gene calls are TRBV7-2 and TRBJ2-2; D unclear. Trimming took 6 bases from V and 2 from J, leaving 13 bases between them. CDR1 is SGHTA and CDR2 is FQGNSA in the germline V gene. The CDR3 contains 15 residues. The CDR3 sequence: CASSSQGPNTGELFF. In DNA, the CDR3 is TGTGCCAGCAGTTCCCAAGGGCCCAACACCGGGGAGCTGTTTTTT.

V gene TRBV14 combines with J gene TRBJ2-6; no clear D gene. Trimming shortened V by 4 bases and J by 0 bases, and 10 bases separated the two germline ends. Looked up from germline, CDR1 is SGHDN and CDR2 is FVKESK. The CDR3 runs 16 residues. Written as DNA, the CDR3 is TGTGCCAGCAGCCGCGACACTTTCTCTGGGGCCAACGTCCTGACTTTC. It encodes CASSRDTFSGANVLTF. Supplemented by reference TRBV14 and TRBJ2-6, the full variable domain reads EAGVTQFPSHSVIEKGQTVTLRCDPISGHDNLYWYRRVMGKEIKFLLHFVKESKQDESGMPNNRFLAERTGGTYSTLKVQPAELEDSGVYFCASSRDTFSGANVLTFGAGSRLTVL.

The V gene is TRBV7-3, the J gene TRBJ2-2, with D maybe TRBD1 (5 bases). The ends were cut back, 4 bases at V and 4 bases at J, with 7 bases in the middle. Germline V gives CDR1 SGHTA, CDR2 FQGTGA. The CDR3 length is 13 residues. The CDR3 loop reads CASSSTGTGELFF. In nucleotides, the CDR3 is TGTGCCAGCAGCTCCACAGGCACCGGGGAGCTGTTTTTT.

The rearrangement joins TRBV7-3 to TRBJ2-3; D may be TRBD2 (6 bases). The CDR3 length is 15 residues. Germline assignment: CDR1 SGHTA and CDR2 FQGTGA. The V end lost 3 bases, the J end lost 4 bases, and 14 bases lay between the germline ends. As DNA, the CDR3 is TGTGCCAGCAGCTTGGGGCTAGCGAAAGCAGATACGCAGTATTTT. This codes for CASSLGLAKADTQYF. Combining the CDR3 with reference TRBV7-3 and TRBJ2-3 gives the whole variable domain GAGVSQTPSNKVTEKGKYVELRCDPISGHTALYWYRQSLGQGPEFLIYFQGTGAADDSGLPNDRFFAVRPEGSVSTLKIQRTERGDSAVYLCASSLGLAKADTQYFGPGTRLTVL.

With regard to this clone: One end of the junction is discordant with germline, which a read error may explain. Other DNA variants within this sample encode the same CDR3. This CDR3 reads CASTSTLRDTEAFF. In DNA, the CDR3 is TGTGCCAGCACCTCGACTCTAAGGGACACCGAAGCTTTCTTT. The V gene is TRBV5-4, the J gene TRBJ1-1; D possibly corresponds to TRBD1 (6 bases). This CDR3 is built from 14 residues. The germline V gene has CDR1 SGHNT and CDR2 YYREEE (reference sequence).

The CDR3 protein is CASSAPGTGAREQYF. The DNA of the CDR3 is TGTGCCAGCAGCGCCCCCGGGACAGGGGCCCGCGAGCAGTACTTC. The V and J genes are TRBV9 and TRBJ2-7; 10 bases map to TRBD1. The V segment lost 3 bases and the J segment 6 bases; nucleotides outside the gene matches: 9. Germline assignment: CDR1 SGDLS and CDR2 YYNGEE. The CDR3 is 15 amino acids. The full variable domain, its missing parts supplied by reference TRBV9 and TRBJ2-7, is DSGVTQTPKHLITATGQRVTLRCSPRSGDLSVYWYQQSLDQGLQFLIQYYNGEERAKGNILERFSAQQFPDLHSELNLSSLELGDSALYFCASSAPGTGAREQYFGPGTRLTVT.